This note documents a single T cell receptor (beta chain) sequence. The CDR3 has 15 residues. Germline CDR1 and CDR2: SGHRS and YFSETQ. The ends lost 4 bases at V and 4 bases at J; junction bases unmatched: 3. This sample is part of a study of blood T cell repertoires in COVID-19. The overall study: The United States, Italy and Spain provided the acute and convalescent COVID-19 samples.

Measured with immunoSEQ multiplex PCR; TCRdb has only the in-frame clones, and not every one. This sample has 210,000 or so clones, with nearly 90% found just once. The sequencing sample was made of peripheral blood. The receptor was isolated from a woman aged 40-49 years who had recovered from COVID-19. J is TRBJ2-1 and V is TRBV5-1, with 12 nucleotides matching TRBD2. The CDR3 reads CASSTGTSGYNEQFF. The CDR3 bases are TGCGCCAGCAGCACCGGGACTAGCGGGTACAATGAGCAGTTCTTC.